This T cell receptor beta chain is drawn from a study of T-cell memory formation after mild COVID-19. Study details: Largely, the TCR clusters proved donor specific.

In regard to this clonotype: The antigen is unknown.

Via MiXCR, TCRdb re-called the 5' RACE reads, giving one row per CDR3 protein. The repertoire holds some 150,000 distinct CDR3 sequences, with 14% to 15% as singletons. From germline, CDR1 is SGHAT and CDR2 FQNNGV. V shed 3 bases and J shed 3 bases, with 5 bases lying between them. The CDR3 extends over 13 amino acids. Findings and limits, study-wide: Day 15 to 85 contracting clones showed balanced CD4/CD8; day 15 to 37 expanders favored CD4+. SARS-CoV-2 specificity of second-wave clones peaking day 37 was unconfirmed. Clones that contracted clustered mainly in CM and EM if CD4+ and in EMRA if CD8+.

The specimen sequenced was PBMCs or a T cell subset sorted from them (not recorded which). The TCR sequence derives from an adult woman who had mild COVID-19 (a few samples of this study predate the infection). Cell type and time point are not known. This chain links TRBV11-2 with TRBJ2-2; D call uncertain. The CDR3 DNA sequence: TGTGCCAGCAGCTTGGGTTACACCGGGGAGCTGTTTTTT. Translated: CASSLGYTGELFF.